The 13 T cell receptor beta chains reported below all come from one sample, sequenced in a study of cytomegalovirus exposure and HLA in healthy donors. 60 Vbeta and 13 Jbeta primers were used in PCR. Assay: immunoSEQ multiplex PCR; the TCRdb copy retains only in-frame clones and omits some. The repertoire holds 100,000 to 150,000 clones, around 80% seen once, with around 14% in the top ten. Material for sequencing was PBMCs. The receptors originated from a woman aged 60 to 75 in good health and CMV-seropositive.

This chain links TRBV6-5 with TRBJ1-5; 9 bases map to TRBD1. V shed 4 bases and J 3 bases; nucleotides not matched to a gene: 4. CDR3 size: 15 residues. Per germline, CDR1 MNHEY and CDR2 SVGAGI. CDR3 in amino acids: CASSFTGGNNQPQHF. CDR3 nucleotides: TGTGCCAGCAGTTTTACAGGGGGCAACAATCAGCCCCAGCATTTT.

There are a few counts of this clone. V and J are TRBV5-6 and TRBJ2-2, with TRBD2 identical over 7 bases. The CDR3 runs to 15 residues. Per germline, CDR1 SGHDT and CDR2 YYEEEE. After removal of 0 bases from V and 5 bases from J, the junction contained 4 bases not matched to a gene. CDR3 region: CASSLETGGTGELFF. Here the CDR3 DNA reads TGTGCCAGCAGCTTGGAAACCGGGGGGACCGGGGAGCTGTTTTTT.

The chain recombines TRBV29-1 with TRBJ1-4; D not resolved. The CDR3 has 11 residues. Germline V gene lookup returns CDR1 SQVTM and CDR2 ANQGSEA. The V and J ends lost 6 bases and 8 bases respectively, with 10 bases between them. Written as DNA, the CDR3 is TGCAGCGTAAACGCTGGCGAAAAACTGTTTTTT. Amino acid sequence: CSVNAGEKLFF.

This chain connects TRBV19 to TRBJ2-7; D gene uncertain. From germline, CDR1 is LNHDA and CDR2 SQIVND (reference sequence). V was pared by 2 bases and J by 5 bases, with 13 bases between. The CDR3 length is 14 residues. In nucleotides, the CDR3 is TGTGCCAGTAGTATATCTATAGCATCCCACGAGCAGTACTTC. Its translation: CASSISIASHEQYF.

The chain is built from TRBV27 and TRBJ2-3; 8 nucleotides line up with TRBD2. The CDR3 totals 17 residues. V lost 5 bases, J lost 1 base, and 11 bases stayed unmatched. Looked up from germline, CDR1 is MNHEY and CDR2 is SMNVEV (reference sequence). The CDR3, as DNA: TGTGCCAGCAGTCTCCCGAGGGAAGCGGGGGGCACAGATACGCAGTATTTT. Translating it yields CASSLPREAGGTDTQYF.

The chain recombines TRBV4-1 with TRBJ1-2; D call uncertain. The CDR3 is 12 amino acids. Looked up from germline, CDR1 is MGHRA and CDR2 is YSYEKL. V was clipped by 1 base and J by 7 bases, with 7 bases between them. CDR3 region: CASSQAAGGYTF. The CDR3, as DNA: TGCGCCAGCAGCCAAGCCGCGGGTGGCTACACCTTC.

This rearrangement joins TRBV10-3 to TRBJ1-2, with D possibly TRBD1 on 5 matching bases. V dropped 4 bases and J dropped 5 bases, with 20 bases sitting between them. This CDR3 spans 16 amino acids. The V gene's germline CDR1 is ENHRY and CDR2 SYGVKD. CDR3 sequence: CAISATPRRGRYGYTF. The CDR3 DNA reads TGTGCCATCAGTGCCACACCCAGGCGGGGCAGGTATGGCTACACCTTC.

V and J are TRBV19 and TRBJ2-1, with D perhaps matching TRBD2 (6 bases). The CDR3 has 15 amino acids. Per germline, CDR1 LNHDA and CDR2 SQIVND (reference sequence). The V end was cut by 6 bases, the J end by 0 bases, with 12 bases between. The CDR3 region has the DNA TGTGCCAGTAGGGATCGGGGGAGCTCCTACAATGAGCAGTTCTTC. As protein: CASRDRGSSYNEQFF.

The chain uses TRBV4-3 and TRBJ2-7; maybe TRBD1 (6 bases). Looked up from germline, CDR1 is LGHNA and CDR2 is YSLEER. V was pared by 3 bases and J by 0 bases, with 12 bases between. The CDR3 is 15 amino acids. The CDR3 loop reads CASSHGTSFSYEQYF. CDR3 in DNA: TGCGCCAGCAGCCATGGGACAAGTTTCTCCTACGAGCAGTACTTC.

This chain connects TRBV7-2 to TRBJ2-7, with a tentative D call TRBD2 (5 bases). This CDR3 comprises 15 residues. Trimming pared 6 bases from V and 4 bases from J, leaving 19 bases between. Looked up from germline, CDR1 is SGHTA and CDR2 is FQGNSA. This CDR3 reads CASSSHLSDSYEQYF. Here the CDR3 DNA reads TGTGCCAGCAGTTCCCACTTGTCGGACTCTTACGAGCAGTACTTC.

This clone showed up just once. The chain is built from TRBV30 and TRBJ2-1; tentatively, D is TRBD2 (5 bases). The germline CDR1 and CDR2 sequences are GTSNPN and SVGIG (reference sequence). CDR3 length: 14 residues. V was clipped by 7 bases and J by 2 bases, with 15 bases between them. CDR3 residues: CASYPGLAYNEQFF. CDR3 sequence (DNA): TGTGCCTCCTACCCAGGACTTGCCTACAATGAGCAGTTCTTC.

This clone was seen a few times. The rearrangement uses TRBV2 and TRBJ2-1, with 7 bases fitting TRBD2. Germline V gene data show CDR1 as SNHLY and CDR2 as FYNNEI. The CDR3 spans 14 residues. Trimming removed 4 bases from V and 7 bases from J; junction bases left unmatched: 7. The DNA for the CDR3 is TGTGCCAGCAGTGGGTTTTGGCGGGAGAATGAGCAGTTCTTC. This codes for CASSGFWRENEQFF.

Here the CDR3 reads CASSQGGLAGEQYF. DNA of the CDR3: TGCGCCAGCAGCCAAGGGGGACTAGCGGGCGAGCAGTACTTC. The J gene is TRBJ2-7, the V gene TRBV4-1, with 12 positions matching TRBD2. J was trimmed by 6 bases and V by 1 base; bases with no gene match: 1. Germline V gene sequence: CDR1 MGHRA, CDR2 YSYEKL. The CDR3 is made up of 14 amino acids.